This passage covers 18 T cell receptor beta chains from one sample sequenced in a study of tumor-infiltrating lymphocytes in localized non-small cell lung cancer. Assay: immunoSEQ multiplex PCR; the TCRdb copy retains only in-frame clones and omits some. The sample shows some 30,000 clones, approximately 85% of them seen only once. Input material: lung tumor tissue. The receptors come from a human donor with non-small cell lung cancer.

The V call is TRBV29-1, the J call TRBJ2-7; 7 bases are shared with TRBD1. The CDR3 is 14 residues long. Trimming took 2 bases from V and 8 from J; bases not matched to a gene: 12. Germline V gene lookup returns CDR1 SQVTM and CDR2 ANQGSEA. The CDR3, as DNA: TGCAGCGTTGAACTTCCCCAGGGGGTTCGGAAGCAGTACTTC. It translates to CSVELPQGVRKQYF.

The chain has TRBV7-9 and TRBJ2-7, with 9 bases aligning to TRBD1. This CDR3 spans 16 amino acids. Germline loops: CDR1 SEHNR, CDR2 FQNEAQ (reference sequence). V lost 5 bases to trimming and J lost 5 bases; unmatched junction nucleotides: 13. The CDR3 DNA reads TGTGCCAGCAGCAAAAATCCGGGACAGGGTCAGAACGAGCAGTACTTC. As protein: CASSKNPGQGQNEQYF. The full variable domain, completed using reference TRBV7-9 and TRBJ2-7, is DTGVSQNPRHKITKRGQNVTFRCDPISEHNRLYWYRQTLGQGPEFLTYFQNEAQLEKSRLLSDRFSAERPKGSFSTLEIQRTEQGDSAMYLCASSKNPGQGQNEQYFGPGTRLTVT.

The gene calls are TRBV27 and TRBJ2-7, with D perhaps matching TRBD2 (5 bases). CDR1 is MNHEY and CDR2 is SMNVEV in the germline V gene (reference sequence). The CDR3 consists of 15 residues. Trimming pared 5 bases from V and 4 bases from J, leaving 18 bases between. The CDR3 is CASSLLARPLYEQYF. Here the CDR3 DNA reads TGTGCCAGCAGTCTCCTAGCCAGGCCCTTATACGAGCAGTACTTC.

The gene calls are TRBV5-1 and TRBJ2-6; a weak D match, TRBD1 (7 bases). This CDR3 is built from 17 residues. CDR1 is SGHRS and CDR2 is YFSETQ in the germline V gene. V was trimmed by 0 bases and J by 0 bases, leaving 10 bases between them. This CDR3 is CASSLGQGGSGANVLTF. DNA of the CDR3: TGCGCCAGCAGCTTGGGGCAGGGGGGCTCTGGGGCCAACGTCCTGACTTTC.

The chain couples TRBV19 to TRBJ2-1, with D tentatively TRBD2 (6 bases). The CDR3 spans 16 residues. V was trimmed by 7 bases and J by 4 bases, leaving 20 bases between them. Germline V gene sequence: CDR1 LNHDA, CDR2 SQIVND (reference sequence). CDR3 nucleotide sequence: TGTGCCAGTAATACTAATTCCCCCGGACTATACAATGAGCAGTTCTTC. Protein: CASNTNSPGLYNEQFF.

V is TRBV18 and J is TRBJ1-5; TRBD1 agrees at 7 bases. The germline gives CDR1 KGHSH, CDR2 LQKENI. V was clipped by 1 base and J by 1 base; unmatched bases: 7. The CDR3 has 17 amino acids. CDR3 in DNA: TGTGCCAGCTCACCACTGGCAGGGGGGGAAAGCAATCAGCCCCAGCATTTT. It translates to CASSPLAGGESNQPQHF. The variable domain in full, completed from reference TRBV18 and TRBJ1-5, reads NAGVMQNPRHLVRRRGQEARLRCSPMKGHSHVYWYRQLPEEGLKFMVYLQKENIIDESGMPKERFSAEFPKEGPSILRIQQVVRGDSAAYFCASSPLAGGESNQPQHFGDGTRLSIL.

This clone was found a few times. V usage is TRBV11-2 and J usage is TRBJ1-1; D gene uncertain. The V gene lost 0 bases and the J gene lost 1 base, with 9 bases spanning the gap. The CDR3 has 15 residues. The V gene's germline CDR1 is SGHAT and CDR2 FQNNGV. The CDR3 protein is CASSLDGVANTEAFF. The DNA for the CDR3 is TGTGCCAGCAGCTTAGATGGCGTGGCGAACACTGAAGCTTTCTTT.

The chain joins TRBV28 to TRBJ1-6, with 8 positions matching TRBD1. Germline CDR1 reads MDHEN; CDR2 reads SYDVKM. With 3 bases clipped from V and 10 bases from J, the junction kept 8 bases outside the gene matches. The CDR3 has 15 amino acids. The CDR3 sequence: CASSFAGQGFSPLHF. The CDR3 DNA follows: TGTGCCAGCAGTTTTGCAGGACAGGGTTTCTCACCCCTCCACTTT.

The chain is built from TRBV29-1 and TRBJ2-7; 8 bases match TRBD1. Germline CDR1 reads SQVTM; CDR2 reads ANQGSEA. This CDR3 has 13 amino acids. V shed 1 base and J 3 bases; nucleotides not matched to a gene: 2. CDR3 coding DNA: TGCAGCGTTGAAGGTACAGGGGGCTACGAGCAGTACTTC. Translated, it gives CSVEGTGGYEQYF.

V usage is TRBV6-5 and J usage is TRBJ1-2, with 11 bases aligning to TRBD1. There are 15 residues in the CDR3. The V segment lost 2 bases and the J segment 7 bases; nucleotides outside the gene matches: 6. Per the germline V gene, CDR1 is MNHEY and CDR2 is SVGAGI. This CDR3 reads CASSYSSGTGGGYTF. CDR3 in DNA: TGTGCCAGCAGTTACAGCTCGGGGACAGGGGGTGGCTACACCTTC.

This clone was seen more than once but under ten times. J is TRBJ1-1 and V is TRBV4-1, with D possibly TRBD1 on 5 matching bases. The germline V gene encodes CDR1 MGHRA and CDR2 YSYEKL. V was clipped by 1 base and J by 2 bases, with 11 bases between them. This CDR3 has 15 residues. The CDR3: CASSQVQGFNTEAFF. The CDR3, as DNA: TGCGCCAGCAGCCAAGTCCAGGGTTTTAACACTGAAGCTTTCTTT.

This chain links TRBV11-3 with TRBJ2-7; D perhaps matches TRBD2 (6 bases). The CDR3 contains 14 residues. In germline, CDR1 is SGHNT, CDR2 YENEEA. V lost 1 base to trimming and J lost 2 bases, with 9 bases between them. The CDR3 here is CASSLGRGPYEQYF. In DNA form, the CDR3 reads TGTGCCAGCAGCTTAGGGCGGGGACCCTACGAGCAGTACTTC.

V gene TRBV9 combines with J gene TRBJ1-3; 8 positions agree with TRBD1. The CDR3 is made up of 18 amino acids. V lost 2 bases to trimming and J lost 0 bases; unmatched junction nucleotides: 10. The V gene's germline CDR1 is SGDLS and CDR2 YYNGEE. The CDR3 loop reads CASSVTPGGSTSGNTIYF. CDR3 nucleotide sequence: TGTGCCAGCAGCGTGACGCCAGGGGGCTCCACCTCTGGAAACACCATATATTTT.

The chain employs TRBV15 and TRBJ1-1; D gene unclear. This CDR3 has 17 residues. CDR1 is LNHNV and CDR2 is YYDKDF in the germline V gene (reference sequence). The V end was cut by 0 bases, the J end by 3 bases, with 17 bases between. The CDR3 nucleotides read TGTGCCACCAGCAGAGATCCTTGGGGAAGAGGAGACACTGAAGCTTTCTTT. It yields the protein CATSRDPWGRGDTEAFF. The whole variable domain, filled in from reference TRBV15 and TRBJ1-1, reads DAMVIQNPRYQVTQFGKPVTLSCSQTLNHNVMYWYQQKSSQAPKLLFHYYDKDFNNEADTPDNFQSRRPNTSFCFLDIRSPGLGDTAMYLCATSRDPWGRGDTEAFFGQGTRLTVV.

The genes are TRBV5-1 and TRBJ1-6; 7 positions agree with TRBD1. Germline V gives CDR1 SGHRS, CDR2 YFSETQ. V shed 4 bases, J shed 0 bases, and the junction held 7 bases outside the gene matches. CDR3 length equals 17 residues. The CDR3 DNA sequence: TGCGCCAGCAGCAGAAGGGGGCGATCCTCCTATAATTCACCCCTCCACTTT. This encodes CASSRRGRSSYNSPLHF.

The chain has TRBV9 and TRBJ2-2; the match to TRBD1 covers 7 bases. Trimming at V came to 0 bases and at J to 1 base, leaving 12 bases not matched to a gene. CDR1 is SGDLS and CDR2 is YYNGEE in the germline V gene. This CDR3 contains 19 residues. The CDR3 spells CASSVGPNDRAWNTGELFF. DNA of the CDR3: TGTGCCAGCAGCGTAGGACCTAATGACAGGGCTTGGAACACCGGGGAGCTGTTTTTT.

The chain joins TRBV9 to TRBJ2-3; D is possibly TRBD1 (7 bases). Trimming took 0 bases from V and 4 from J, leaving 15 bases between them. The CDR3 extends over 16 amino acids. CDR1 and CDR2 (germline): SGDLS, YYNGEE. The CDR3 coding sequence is TGTGCCAGCAGCGTAGCGGAGGGGGCCCCTTCAGATACGCAGTATTTT. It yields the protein CASSVAEGAPSDTQYF.

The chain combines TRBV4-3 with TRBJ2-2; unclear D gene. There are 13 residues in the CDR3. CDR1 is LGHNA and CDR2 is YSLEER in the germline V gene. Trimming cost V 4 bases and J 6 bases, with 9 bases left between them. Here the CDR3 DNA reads TGCGCCAGCAGCCCAACCATTCCCGGGGAGCTGTTTTTT. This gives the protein CASSPTIPGELFF.